Following are 9 T cell receptor beta chains from one sample sequenced in a study of cytomegalovirus exposure and HLA in healthy donors. PCR involved 60 Vbeta and 13 Jbeta primers. TCRdb keeps only in-frame clones here, not all; method: immunoSEQ multiplex PCR. The table lists 99,000 or so clones, around 80% of them singletons. Sequencing was performed on PBMCs. Receptor source: a male donor in good health and CMV-seropositive.

V gene TRBV7-9 combines with J gene TRBJ1-1; 7 nucleotides match TRBD1. The V and J ends lost 5 bases and 6 bases, in that order; junction bases with no gene match: 9. The CDR3 contains 14 residues. Germline assignment: CDR1 SEHNR and CDR2 FQNEAQ (reference sequence). Written as DNA, the CDR3 is TGTGCCAGCAGCGGTACGACAGGGTTCGCTGAAGCTTTCTTT. It yields the protein CASSGTTGFAEAFF. Complete variable domain (other parts from reference TRBV7-9 and TRBJ1-1): DTGVSQNPRHKITKRGQNVTFRCDPISEHNRLYWYRQTLGQGPEFLTYFQNEAQLEKSRLLSDRFSAERPKGSFSTLEIQRTEQGDSAMYLCASSGTTGFAEAFFGQGTRLTVV.

This rearrangement joins TRBV6-1 to TRBJ1-1, with TRBD1 matching 7 bases. Germline V gives CDR1 MNHNS, CDR2 SASEGT. J gave up 1 base and V 4 bases, and 6 bases lay outside the gene matches. The length of the CDR3 is 15 residues. The CDR3 DNA follows: TGTGCCAGCAGTGGATCGAACAGGGGGAACACTGAAGCTTTCTTT. It specifies CASSGSNRGNTEAFF.

The chain joins TRBV5-1 to TRBJ1-4, with 9 positions matching TRBD1. V was pared by 2 bases and J by 8 bases, with 4 bases of the junction left unmatched. This CDR3 has 14 amino acids. Germline CDR1 and CDR2: SGHRS and YFSETQ. CDR3 region: CASSLGQGREKLFF. The CDR3 nucleotides are TGCGCCAGCAGCTTAGGACAGGGGCGCGAAAAACTGTTTTTT.

This clone was counted a few times. V and J are TRBV6-5 and TRBJ1-6; D might be TRBD1 (5 bases). Trimming left V 0 bases short and J 8 bases short, with 14 bases between. This CDR3 has 16 residues. Per germline, CDR1 MNHEY and CDR2 SVGAGI. The CDR3 DNA follows: TGTGCCAGCAGTTACTCGAAGTGGGGCCCGGATTCACCCCTCCACTTT. This gives the protein CASSYSKWGPDSPLHF.

This clone occurred once. This chain uses TRBV5-1 with TRBJ1-2; TRBD1 is a possible D gene (6 bases). The CDR3 spans 14 residues. Trimming took off 3 bases at V and 0 bases at J, with 9 bases between the two ends. Germline values: CDR1 SGHRS, CDR2 YFSETQ. In DNA, the CDR3 is TGCGCCAGCAGCTCAGGGGTCTCTAACTATGGCTACACCTTC. Residues: CASSSGVSNYGYTF.

There are a few counts of this clone. This chain connects TRBV25-1 to TRBJ2-4; TRBD1 matches at 8 bases. J lost 15 bases, V lost 4 bases, and 14 bases had no gene match. The CDR3 contains 14 residues. Germline V gene data show CDR1 as MGHDK and CDR2 as SYGVNS. The CDR3 sequence is CASSGDRGSGDRYF. The DNA of the CDR3 is TGTGCCAGCAGTGGCGACAGGGGCAGTGGGGATCGGTACTTC.

V usage is TRBV7-8 and J usage is TRBJ2-7; unclear D gene. This CDR3 has 14 amino acids. Trimming removed 1 base from V and 2 bases from J, with 9 bases in between. The germline gives CDR1 SGHVS, CDR2 FQNEAQ. The CDR3 loop is CASSLEWATYEQYF. CDR3 nucleotides: TGTGCCAGCAGCTTAGAGTGGGCCACCTACGAGCAGTACTTC.

The chain employs TRBV5-6 and TRBJ1-1; D uncertain. CDR3 length equals 14 residues. Germline assignment: CDR1 SGHDT and CDR2 YYEEEE. Trimming cost V 0 bases and J 1 base, with 7 bases left between them. The CDR3 bases are TGTGCCAGCAGCTTGGGGCAGGCGAACACTGAAGCTTTCTTT. The encoded protein is CASSLGQANTEAFF.

This sequence joins TRBV18 and TRBJ2-5; 7 positions match TRBD1. The CDR3 is made up of 17 amino acids. Germline CDR1 reads KGHSH; CDR2 reads LQKENI. J gave up 4 bases and V 3 bases, and 14 bases lay outside the gene matches. As DNA, the CDR3 is TGTGCCAGCTCACCCAGTCATGACAGGGAAAGTGGAGAGACCCAGTACTTC. The encoded protein is CASSPSHDRESGETQYF.